What follows are 23 T cell receptor beta chains derived from one specimen sequenced in a study of response to subunit inactivated influenza vaccine (dated by TCRdb to about 2018). The method was RT-PCR. Sequencing used an Illumina HiSeq 2500. Starting from the raw public reads, TCRdb applied fastp trimming at Q25, assembled clones with MiXCR and retained in-frame beta chains. Each entry is one CDR3 protein sequence, shown with its most common DNA and genes. Counted in this sample were about 180,000 distinct CDR3 sequences; roughly 10% of them appeared once. Together, the top ten hold under 40% of the sample. The input for sequencing was CD8+ T cells sorted from PBMCs, taken about 24 months after vaccination. These receptors came from a man between 50 and 75 years old who received an inactivated influenza vaccine. Donor details come from another sample of the same person, matched by shared clones.

This clonotype was seen a few times. This rearrangement joins TRBV2 to TRBJ2-5; D is undetermined. V shed 4 bases and J shed 0 bases, with 6 bases lying between them. The germline gives CDR1 SNHLY, CDR2 FYNNEI. This CDR3 has 13 residues. CDR3 sequence reads: CASSASYQETQYF. CDR3 nucleotides: TGTGCCAGCAGTGCCTCCTACCAAGAGACCCAGTACTTC. Supplemented by reference TRBV2 and TRBJ2-5, the full variable domain reads EPEVTQTPSHQVTQMGQEVILRCVPISNHLYFYWYRQILGQKVEFLVSFYNNEISEKSEIFDDQFSVERPDGSNFTLKIRSTKLEDSAMYFCASSASYQETQYFGPGTRLLVL.

The genes are TRBV4-1 and TRBJ2-7, with a tentative D call TRBD1 (6 bases). The CDR3 is made up of 14 amino acids. Germline lookup yields CDR1 MGHRA and CDR2 YSYEKL. V lost 1 base and J 9 bases, leaving 16 bases between the germline ends. CDR3 bases: TGCGCCAGCAGCCAAGTAGGGGGTTTGGACCCGCAGTACTTC. Its protein product is CASSQVGGLDPQYF.

The chain carries TRBV13 and TRBJ2-1, with D possibly matching TRBD1 (6 bases). The V end was cut by 3 bases, the J end by 3 bases, with 15 bases between. Germline V lookup: CDR1 PRHDT, CDR2 FYEKMQ (reference sequence). The CDR3 extends over 16 amino acids. The CDR3 bases are TGTGCCAGCAGCTTGATGTTTGGGGGCAGCTACAATGAGCAGTTCTTC. Its protein is CASSLMFGGSYNEQFF. The full variable domain, with the rest looked up from reference TRBV13 and TRBJ2-1, is AAGVIQSPRHLIKEKRETATLKCYPIPRHDTVYWYQQGPGQDPQFLISFYEKMQSDKGSIPDRFSAQQFSDYHSELNMSSLELGDSALYFCASSLMFGGSYNEQFFGPGTRLTVL.

The rearrangement uses TRBV11-2 and TRBJ2-1, with D possibly TRBD2 on 6 matching bases. Germline-derived CDR1 and CDR2 are SGHAT and FQNNGV. The length of the CDR3 is 14 residues. V was cut by 5 bases and J by 7 bases, with 15 bases left in between. The CDR3 coding sequence is TGTGCCAGCAGCCCGGAGGGGAGTTATAATGAGCAGTTCTTC. Translation gives CASSPEGSYNEQFF.

This clonotype has a handful of counts. The chain's CDR3 is CASSDMPRGGPDTQYF. DNA of the CDR3: TGTGCCAGCAGCGACATGCCGCGGGGGGGCCCAGATACGCAGTATTTT. This rearrangement joins TRBV6-4 to TRBJ2-3; the match to TRBD2 covers 9 bases. V gave up 6 bases and J gave up 4 bases; unmatched junction bases: 11. The germline V gene has CDR1 MRHNA and CDR2 SNTAGT. This CDR3 region has 16 residues.

This clonotype was counted at least ten times. The chain joins TRBV6-1 to TRBJ2-7, with D perhaps TRBD2 (7 bases). The CDR3 has 15 residues. Germline V gene data show CDR1 as MNHNS and CDR2 as SASEGT. Trimming left V 7 bases short and J 4 bases short, with 20 bases between. The CDR3 DNA reads TGTGCCAGCACCCTCTCTGGGGGGGCAGGTTACGAGCAGTACTTC. Translated, it gives CASTLSGGAGYEQYF.

Sample share makes this clonotype medium-sized. V gene TRBV10-3 combines with J gene TRBJ2-1, with TRBD2 matching 7 bases. Germline trimming cut 0 bases from V and 3 bases from J; bases unmatched to any gene: 11. CDR1 is ENHRY and CDR2 is SYGVKD in the germline V gene. There are 18 residues in the CDR3. The CDR3 here is CAISESIAGSGRYNEQFF. In DNA form, the CDR3 reads TGTGCCATCAGTGAGTCGATAGCGGGCTCAGGACGCTACAATGAGCAGTTCTTC.

This clonotype was counted only a few times. The V call is TRBV7-9, the J call TRBJ1-2; D unclear. Germline V CDR1 and CDR2: SEHNR, FQNEAQ (reference sequence). Trimming took off 1 base at V and 7 bases at J, with 16 bases between the two ends. CDR3 length: 15 residues. The DNA for the CDR3 is TGTGCCAGCAGCTTAGAGTCGGTTAAGGGTCCTGGCTACACCTTC. It is translated as CASSLESVKGPGYTF.

This clonotype was seen only a few times. The J gene is TRBJ2-7, the V gene TRBV20-1; unclear D gene. V lost 1 base, J lost 1 base, and 17 bases lay in between. The CDR3 consists of 16 residues. Germline assignment: CDR1 DFQATT and CDR2 SNEGSKA (reference sequence). CDR3 loop: CSARAPLGPTSYEQYF. CDR3 coding DNA: TGCAGTGCTAGAGCCCCTCTGGGCCCTACGTCCTACGAGCAGTACTTC.

In this sample, this clonotype turned up a few times. J is TRBJ2-1 and V is TRBV11-2; D call uncertain. Germline values: CDR1 SGHAT, CDR2 FQNNGV. The V end was cut by 0 bases, the J end by 7 bases, with 7 bases between. The CDR3 consists of 13 residues. The CDR3 DNA reads as TGTGCCAGCAGCTTAGAGGCTGGGAATGAGCAGTTCTTC. This gives the protein CASSLEAGNEQFF.

This clonotype was seen only a few times. V usage is TRBV3-1 and J usage is TRBJ2-7, with D uncertain. The germline gives CDR1 LGHDT, CDR2 YNNKEL (reference sequence). Trimming shortened V by 0 bases and J by 1 base, and 7 bases separated the two germline ends. CDR3 length: 14 amino acids. In DNA, the CDR3 is TGTGCCAGCAGCCAAGATATCGGGTCCTACGAGCAGTACTTC. Its protein is CASSQDIGSYEQYF.

The chain couples TRBV11-2 to TRBJ2-7; D not certain. From germline, CDR1 is SGHAT and CDR2 FQNNGV. The CDR3 covers 13 residues. Trimming pared 1 base from V and 2 bases from J, leaving 6 bases between. This chain's CDR3 is CASSLGRPYEQYF. As DNA, the CDR3 is TGTGCCAGCAGCTTAGGAAGGCCCTACGAGCAGTACTTC.

The chain is built from TRBV7-2 and TRBJ1-1, with no clear D. V dropped 0 bases and J dropped 0 bases, with 8 bases sitting between them. The CDR3 loop spans 15 amino acids. Germline V lookup: CDR1 SGHTA, CDR2 FQGNSA. The CDR3 coding sequence is TGTGCCAGCAGCTTAGCGGTCTACATGAACACTGAAGCTTTCTTT. Translated: CASSLAVYMNTEAFF.

CDR3 nucleotides: TGTGCCAGCAGTTACGAAGCGGGGTACTACAATGAGCAGTTCTTC. Its protein is CASSYEAGYYNEQFF. V and J are TRBV6-2 or TRBV6-3 and TRBJ2-1, with TRBD2 matching 7 bases. Trimming took 2 bases from V and 3 from J; bases not matched to a gene: 4. In germline, CDR1 is MNHEY, CDR2 SVGEGT. This CDR3 contains 15 residues.

This clonotype has only a few counts. This chain joins TRBV5-8 and TRBJ2-1; D unclear. V shed 2 bases and J shed 9 bases, with 6 bases lying between them. Germline CDR1 is SGHTS and CDR2 is YDEGEE. This CDR3 region has 11 residues. CDR3 amino acids: CASSFAVEQFF. The CDR3 bases are TGTGCCAGCAGCTTTGCAGTTGAGCAGTTCTTC. The whole variable domain, filled in from reference TRBV5-8 and TRBJ2-1, reads EAGVTQSPTHLIKTRGQQATLRCSPISGHTSVYWYQQALGLGLQFLLWYDEGEERNRGNFPPRFSGRQFPNYSSELNVNALELEDSALYLCASSFAVEQFFGPGTRLTVL.

The V call is TRBV15, the J call TRBJ2-7; 7 bases are a match to TRBD1. This CDR3 has 14 amino acids. The germline V gene encodes CDR1 LNHNV and CDR2 YYDKDF (reference sequence). After removal of 3 bases from V and 5 bases from J, the junction contained 7 bases not matched to a gene. The CDR3 DNA follows: TGTGCCACCAGCAGGAGACAGGGTCTCAACGAGCAGTACTTC. As protein: CATSRRQGLNEQYF.

This clonotype was seen only a few times. The rearrangement joins TRBV7-8 to TRBJ2-1; weak D call: TRBD2 (6 bases). This CDR3 is 15 amino acids long. Between the trimmed V and J ends, which lost 5 bases and 4 bases, there was a span of 15 bases. CDR1 is SGHVS and CDR2 is FQNEAQ in the germline V gene. As DNA, the CDR3 is TGTGCCAGCAGCCCGGGACTCACGGGGTACAATGAGCAGTTCTTC. It yields the protein CASSPGLTGYNEQFF. The full variable domain, in which reference TRBV7-8 and TRBJ2-1 provide the parts outside the CDR3, is GAGVSQSPRYKVAKRGQDVALRCDPISGHVSLFWYQQALGQGPEFLTYFQNEAQLDKSGLPSDRFFAERPEGSVSTLKIQRTQQEDSAVYLCASSPGLTGYNEQFFGPGTRLTVL.

V usage is TRBV24-1 and J usage is TRBJ2-3; 11 bases line up with TRBD2. Germline V lookup: CDR1 KGHDR, CDR2 SFDVKD. The CDR3 extends over 17 amino acids. V was pared by 3 bases and J by 3 bases, with 7 bases of the junction left unmatched. CDR3 sequence: CATSDPLAGGMTDTQYF. Written as DNA, the CDR3 is TGTGCCACCAGTGATCCTCTAGCGGGAGGTATGACAGATACGCAGTATTTT.

The V call is TRBV27, the J call TRBJ1-1; no reliable D call. The CDR3 has 14 amino acids. CDR1 is MNHEY and CDR2 is SMNVEV in the germline V gene (reference sequence). V was clipped by 6 bases and J by 5 bases, with 16 bases between them. The CDR3 sequence: CASSPNLVGTEAFF. Here the CDR3 DNA reads TGTGCCAGCAGCCCCAACCTCGTCGGGACTGAAGCTTTCTTT.

In this sample, this clonotype turned up many times. V and J are TRBV5-1 and TRBJ2-2; TRBD2 agrees at 7 bases. V was pared by 4 bases and J by 4 bases, with 10 bases of the junction left unmatched. Germline V gives CDR1 SGHRS, CDR2 YFSETQ. CDR3 size: 16 residues. The DNA for the CDR3 is TGCGCCAGCAGCGTGGGGGAGGGACTGCTCACCGGGGAGCTGTTTTTT. Amino acids: CASSVGEGLLTGELFF.

In this sample, this clonotype turned up a few times. This chain links TRBV20-1 with TRBJ2-5, with TRBD2 identical over 8 bases. From germline, CDR1 is DFQATT and CDR2 SNEGSKA (reference sequence). This CDR3 region has 16 residues. The V and J ends lost 1 base and 4 bases, in that order; junction bases with no gene match: 11. CDR3 loop: CSARVGTGGWGETQYF. In nucleotides, the CDR3 is TGCAGTGCTAGAGTCGGCACGGGGGGGTGGGGAGAGACCCAGTACTTC.

This clonotype was observed a handful of times. The CDR3: CASSSPIGADTQYF. The CDR3 bases are TGTGCCAGCAGCTCTCCCATTGGGGCAGATACGCAGTATTTT. This chain links TRBV7-9 with TRBJ2-3, with D hard to call. The CDR3 is 14 amino acids. Germline-derived CDR1 and CDR2 are SEHNR and FQNEAQ (reference sequence). V lost 4 bases to trimming and J lost 4 bases, with 12 bases between them. The full variable domain, rest sourced from reference TRBV7-9 and TRBJ2-3, is DTGVSQNPRHKITKRGQNVTFRCDPISEHNRLYWYRQTLGQGPEFLTYFQNEAQLEKSRLLSDRFSAERPKGSFSTLEIQRTEQGDSAMYLCASSSPIGADTQYFGPGTRLTVL.

V is TRBV6-1 and J is TRBJ1-6; no definite D call. This CDR3 spans 16 amino acids. Germline loops: CDR1 MNHNS, CDR2 SASEGT. The germline V and J ends were trimmed by 7 bases and 0 bases, with 13 bases remaining between them. The CDR3 loop reads CASTLVGSSYNSPLHF. The CDR3 DNA sequence: TGTGCCAGCACCCTTGTGGGGAGCTCCTATAATTCACCCCTCCACTTT.